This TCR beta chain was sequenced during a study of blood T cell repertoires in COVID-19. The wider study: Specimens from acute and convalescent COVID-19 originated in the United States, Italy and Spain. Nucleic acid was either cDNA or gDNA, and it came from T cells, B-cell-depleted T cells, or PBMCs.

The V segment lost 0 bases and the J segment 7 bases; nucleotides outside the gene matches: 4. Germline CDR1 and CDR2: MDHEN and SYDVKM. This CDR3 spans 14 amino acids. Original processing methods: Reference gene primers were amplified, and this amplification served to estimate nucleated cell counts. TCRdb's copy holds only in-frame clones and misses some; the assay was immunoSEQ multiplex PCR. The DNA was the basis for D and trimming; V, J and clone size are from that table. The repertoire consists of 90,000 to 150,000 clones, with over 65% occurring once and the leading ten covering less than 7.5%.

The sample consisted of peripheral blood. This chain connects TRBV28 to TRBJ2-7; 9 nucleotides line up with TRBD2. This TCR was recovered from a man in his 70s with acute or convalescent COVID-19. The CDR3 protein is CASSLWNLAGEQYF. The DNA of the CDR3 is TGTGCCAGCAGTTTATGGAATCTAGCGGGAGAGCAGTACTTC.